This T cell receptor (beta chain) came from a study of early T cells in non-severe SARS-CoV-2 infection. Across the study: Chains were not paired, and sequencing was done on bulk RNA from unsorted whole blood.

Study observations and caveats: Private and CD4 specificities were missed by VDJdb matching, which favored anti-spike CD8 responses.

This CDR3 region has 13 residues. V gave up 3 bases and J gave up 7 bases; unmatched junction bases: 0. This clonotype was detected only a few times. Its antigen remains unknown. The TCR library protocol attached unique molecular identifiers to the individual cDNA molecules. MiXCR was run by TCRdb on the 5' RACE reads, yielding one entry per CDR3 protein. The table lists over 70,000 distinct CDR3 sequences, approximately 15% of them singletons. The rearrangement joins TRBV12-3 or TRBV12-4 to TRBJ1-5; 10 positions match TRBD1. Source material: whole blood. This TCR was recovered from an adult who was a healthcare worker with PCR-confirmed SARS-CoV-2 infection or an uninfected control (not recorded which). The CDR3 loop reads CASSLTGGQPQHF. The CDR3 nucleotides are TGTGCCAGCAGTTTGACAGGGGGCCAGCCCCAGCATTTT.